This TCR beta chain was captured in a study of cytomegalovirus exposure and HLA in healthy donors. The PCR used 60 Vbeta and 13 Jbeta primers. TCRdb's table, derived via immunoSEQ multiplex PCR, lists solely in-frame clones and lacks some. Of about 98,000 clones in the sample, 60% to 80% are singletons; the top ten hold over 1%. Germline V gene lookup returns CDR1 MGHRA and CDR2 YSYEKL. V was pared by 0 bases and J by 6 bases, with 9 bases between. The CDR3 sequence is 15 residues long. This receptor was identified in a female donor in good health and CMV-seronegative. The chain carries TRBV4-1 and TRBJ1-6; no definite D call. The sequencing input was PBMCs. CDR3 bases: TGCGCCAGCAGCCAAGATCTGGGCACTAATTCACCCCTCCACTTT. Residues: CASSQDLGTNSPLHF.